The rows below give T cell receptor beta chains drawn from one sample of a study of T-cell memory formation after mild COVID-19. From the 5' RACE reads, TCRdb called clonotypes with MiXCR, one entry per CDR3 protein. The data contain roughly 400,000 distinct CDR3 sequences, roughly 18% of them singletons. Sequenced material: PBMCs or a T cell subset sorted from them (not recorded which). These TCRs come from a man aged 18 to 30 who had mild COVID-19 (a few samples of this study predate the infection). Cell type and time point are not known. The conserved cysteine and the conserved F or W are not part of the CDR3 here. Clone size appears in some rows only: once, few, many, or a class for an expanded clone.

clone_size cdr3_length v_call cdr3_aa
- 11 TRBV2 ASSDQSQETQY
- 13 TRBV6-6 ASSYVGDSYNEQF
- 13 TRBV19 ASSTLDSSGNTIY
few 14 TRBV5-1 ASSLGLAGKAYEQY
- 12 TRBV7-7 ASSSPGRGETQY
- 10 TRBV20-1 SARDRWSEAF
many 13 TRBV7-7 ASSADRGSYNEQF
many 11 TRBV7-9 ASSLATGGGYT
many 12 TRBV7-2 ASSTGGAADTQY
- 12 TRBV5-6 ASSNQGAVQPQH
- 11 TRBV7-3 ASSQQLNTEAF
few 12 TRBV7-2 ASSPGHSTDTQY
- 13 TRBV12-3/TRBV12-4 ASSLPRQGATEAF
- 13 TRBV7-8 ASSFLETGNTEAF
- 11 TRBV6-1 ASSDGTLYGYT